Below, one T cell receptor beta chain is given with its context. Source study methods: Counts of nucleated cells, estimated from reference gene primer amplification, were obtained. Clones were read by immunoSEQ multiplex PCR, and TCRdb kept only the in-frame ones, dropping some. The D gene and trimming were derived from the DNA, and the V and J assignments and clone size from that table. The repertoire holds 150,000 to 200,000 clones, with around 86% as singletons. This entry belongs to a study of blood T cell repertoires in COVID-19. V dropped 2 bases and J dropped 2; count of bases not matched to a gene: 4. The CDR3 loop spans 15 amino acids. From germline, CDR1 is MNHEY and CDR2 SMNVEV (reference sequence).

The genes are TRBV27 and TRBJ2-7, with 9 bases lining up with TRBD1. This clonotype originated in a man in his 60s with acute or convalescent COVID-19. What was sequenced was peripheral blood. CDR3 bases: TGTGCCAGCAGTTTAGGACAGGGGTCGGCCTACGAGCAGTACTTC. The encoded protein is CASSLGQGSAYEQYF.